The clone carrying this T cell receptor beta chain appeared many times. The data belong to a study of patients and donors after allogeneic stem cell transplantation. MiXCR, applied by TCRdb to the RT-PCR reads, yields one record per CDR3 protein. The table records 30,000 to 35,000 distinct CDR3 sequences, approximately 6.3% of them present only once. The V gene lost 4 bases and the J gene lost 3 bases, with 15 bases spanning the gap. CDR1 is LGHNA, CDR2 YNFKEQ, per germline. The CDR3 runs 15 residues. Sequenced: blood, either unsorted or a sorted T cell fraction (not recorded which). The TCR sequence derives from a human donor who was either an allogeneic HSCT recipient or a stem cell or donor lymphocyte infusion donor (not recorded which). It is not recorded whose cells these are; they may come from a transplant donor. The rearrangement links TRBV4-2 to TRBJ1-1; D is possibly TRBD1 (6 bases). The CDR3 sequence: CASSPVKGQHTEAFF. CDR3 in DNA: TGTGCCAGCAGCCCTGTGAAAGGACAGCACACTGAAGCTTTCTTT.